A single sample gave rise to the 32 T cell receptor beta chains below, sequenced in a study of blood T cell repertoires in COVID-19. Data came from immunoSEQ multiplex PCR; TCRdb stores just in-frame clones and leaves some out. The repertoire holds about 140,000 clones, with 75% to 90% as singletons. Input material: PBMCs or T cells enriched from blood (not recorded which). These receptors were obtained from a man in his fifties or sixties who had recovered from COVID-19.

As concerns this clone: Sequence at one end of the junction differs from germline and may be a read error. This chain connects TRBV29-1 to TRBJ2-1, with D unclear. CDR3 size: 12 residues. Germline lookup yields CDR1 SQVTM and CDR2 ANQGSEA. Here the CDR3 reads CSVGASFNEQFF. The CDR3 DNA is TGCAGCGTTGGGGCATCCTTCAATGAGCAGTTCTTC.

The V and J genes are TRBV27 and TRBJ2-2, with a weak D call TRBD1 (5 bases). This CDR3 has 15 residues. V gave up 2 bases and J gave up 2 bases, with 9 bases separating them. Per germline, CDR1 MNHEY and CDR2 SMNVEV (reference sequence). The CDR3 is CASSLKQGNTGELFF. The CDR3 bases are TGTGCCAGCAGTTTAAAGCAGGGTAACACCGGGGAGCTGTTTTTT.

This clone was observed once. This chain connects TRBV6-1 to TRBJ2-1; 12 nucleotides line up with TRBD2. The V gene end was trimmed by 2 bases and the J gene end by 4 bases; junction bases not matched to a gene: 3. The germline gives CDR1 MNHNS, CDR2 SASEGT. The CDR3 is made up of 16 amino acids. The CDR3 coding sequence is TGTGCCAGCAGTGAAAGACTAGCGGGAGCTTACAATGAGCAGTTCTTC. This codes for CASSERLAGAYNEQFF.

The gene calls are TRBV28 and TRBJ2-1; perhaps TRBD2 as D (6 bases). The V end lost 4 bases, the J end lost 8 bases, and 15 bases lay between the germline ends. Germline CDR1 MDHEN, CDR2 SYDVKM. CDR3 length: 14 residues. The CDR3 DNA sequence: TGTGCCAGCAGTTCCCCGGGGGTACAGGATGAGCAGTTCTTC. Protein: CASSSPGVQDEQFF.

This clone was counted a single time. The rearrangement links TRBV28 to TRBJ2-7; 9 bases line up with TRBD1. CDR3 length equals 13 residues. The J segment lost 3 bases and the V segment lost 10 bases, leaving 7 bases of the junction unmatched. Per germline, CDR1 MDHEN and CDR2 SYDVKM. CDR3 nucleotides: TGTGCCATAGGGGAGACAGGGGGCTACGAGCAGTACTTC. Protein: CAIGETGGYEQYF.

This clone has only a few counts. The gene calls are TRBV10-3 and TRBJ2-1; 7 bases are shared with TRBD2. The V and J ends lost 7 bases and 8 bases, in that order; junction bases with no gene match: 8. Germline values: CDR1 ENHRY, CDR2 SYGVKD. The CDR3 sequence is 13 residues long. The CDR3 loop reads CAITLTSVYEQFF. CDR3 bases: TGTGCCATCACACTAACTAGCGTCTATGAGCAGTTCTTC.

DNA of the CDR3: TGTGCCAGCAAGACAGTGAATTCACCCCTCCACTTT. Translating gives CASKTVNSPLHF. The chain combines TRBV28 with TRBJ1-6; possibly TRBD1 for D (5 bases). This CDR3 comprises 12 residues. Trimming stripped 7 bases from V and 7 bases from J, with 8 bases between. CDR1 is MDHEN, CDR2 SYDVKM, per germline.

CDR3 in DNA: TGTGCCAGTAGTATAAGCATCTTGAACACTGAAGCTTTCTTT. Translating it yields CASSISILNTEAFF. The rearrangement links TRBV19 to TRBJ1-1; no clear D gene. CDR3 length equals 14 residues. The germline V gene has CDR1 LNHDA and CDR2 SQIVND (reference sequence). Deletions cut 2 bases from V and 0 bases from J, with 7 bases between.

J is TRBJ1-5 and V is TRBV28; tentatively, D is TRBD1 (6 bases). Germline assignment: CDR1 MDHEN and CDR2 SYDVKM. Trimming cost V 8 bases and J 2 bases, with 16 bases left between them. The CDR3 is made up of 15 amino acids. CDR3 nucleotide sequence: TGTGCCAGCGCGTTGAGGGGACAAGGCAATCAGCCCCAGCATTTT. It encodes CASALRGQGNQPQHF.

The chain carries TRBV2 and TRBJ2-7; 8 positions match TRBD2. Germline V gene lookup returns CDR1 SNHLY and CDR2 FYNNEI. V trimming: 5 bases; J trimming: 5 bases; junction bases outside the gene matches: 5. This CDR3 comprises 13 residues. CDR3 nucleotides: TGTGCCAGCAGTTCCCGGACTAGCAACGAGCAGTACTTC. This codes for CASSSRTSNEQYF.

CDR3 residues: CASSEAQAPGYNEQFF. The CDR3 nucleotides read TGTGCCAGCAGTGAAGCGCAAGCCCCGGGTTACAATGAGCAGTTCTTC. V gene TRBV2 combines with J gene TRBJ2-1; D gene uncertain. Germline V gene sequence: CDR1 SNHLY, CDR2 FYNNEI. V lost 0 bases and J lost 4, with 13 bases in between. This CDR3 is built from 16 residues.

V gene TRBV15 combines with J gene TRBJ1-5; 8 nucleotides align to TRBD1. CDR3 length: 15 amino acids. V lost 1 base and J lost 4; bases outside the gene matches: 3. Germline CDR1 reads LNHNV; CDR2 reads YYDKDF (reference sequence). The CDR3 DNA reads TGTGCCACCAGCAGAGTAGGACAGGGAAATCAGCCCCAGCATTTT. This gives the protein CATSRVGQGNQPQHF.

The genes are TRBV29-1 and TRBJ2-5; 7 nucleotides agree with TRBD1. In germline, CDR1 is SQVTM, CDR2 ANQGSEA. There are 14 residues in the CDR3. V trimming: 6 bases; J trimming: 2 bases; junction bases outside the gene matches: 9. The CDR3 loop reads CSVKMPGQQETQYF. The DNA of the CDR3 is TGCAGCGTGAAAATGCCGGGACAGCAAGAGACCCAGTACTTC. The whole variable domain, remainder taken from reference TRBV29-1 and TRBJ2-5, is SAVISQKPSRDICQRGTSLTIQCQVDSQVTMMFWYRQQPGQSLTLIATANQGSEATYESGFVIDKFPISRPNLTFSTLTVSNMSPEDSSIYLCSVKMPGQQETQYFGPGTRLLVL.

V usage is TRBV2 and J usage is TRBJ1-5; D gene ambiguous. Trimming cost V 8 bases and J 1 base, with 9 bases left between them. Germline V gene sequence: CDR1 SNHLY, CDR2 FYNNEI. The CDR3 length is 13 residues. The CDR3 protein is CASCTQSNQPQHF. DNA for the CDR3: TGTGCCAGCTGTACGCAGAGCAATCAGCCCCAGCATTTT.

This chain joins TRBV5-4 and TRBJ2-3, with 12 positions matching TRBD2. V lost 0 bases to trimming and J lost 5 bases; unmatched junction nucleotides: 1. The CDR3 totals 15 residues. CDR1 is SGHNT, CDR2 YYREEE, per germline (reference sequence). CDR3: CASSLELAGGDTQYF. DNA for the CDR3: TGTGCCAGCAGCTTGGAACTAGCGGGAGGAGATACGCAGTATTTT.

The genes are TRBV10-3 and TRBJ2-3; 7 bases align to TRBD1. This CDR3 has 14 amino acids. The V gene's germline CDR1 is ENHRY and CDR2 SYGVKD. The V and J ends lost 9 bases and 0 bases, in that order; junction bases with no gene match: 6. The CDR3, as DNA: TGTGCCATGGCTGGGACAGCAAGCACAGATACGCAGTATTTT. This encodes CAMAGTASTDTQYF.

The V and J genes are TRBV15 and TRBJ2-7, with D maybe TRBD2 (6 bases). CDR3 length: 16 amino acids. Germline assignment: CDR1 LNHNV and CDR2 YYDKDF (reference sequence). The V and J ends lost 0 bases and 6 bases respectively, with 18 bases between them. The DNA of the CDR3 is TGTGCCACCAGCAGAGATATTGGAGGGTTAAACTCCGAGCAGTACTTC. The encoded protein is CATSRDIGGLNSEQYF.

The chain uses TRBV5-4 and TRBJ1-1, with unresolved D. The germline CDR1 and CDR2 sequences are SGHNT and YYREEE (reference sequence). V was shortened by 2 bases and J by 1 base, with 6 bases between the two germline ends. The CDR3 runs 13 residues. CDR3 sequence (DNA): TGTGCCAGCAGCTTTCCCGGGAACACTGAAGCTTTCTTT. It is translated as CASSFPGNTEAFF. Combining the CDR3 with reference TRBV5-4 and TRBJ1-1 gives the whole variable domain ETGVTQSPTHLIKTRGQQVTLRCSSQSGHNTVSWYQQALGQGPQFIFQYYREEENGRGNFPPRFSGLQFPNYSSELNVNALELDDSALYLCASSFPGNTEAFFGQGTRLTVV.

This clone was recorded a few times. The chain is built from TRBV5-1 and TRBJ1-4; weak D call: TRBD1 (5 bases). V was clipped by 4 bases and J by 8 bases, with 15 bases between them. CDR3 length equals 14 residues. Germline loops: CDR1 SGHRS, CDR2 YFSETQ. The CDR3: CASSPRQGWEKLFF. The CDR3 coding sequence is TGCGCCAGCAGCCCTCGGCAGGGCTGGGAAAAACTGTTTTTT.

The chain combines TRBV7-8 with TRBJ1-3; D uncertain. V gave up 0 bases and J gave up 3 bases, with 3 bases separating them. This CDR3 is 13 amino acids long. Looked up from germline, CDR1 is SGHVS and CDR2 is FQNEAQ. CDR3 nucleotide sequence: TGTGCCAGCAGCTTAGCCGGTGGAAACACCATATATTTT. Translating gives CASSLAGGNTIYF.

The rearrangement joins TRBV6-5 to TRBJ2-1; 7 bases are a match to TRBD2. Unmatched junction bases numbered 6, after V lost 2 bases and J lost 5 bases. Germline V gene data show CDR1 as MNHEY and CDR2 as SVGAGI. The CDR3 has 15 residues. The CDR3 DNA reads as TGTGCCAGCAGTTACCGGCGCGGGGGTAACAATGAGCAGTTCTTC. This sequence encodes CASSYRRGGNNEQFF.

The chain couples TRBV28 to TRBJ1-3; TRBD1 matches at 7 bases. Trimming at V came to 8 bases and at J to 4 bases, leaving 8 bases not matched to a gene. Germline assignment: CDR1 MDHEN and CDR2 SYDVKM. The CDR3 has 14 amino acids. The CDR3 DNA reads TGTGCCAGCGGATCCAGGGGGTTAGGAAACACCATATATTTT. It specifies CASGSRGLGNTIYF.

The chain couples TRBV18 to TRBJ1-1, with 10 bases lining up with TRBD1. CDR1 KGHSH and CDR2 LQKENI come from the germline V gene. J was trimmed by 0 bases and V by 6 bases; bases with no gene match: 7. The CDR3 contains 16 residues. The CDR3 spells CASSGGQGYMNTEAFF. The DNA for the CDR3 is TGTGCCAGCTCGGGGGGACAGGGGTACATGAACACTGAAGCTTTCTTT.

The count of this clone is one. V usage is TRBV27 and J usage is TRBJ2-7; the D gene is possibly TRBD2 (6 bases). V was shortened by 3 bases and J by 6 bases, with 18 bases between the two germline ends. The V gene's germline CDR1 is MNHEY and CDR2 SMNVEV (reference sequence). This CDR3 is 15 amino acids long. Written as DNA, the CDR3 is TGTGCCAGCAGTTTGCGGGGCAGCCCTCCTGGCGAGCAGTACTTC. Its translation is CASSLRGSPPGEQYF.

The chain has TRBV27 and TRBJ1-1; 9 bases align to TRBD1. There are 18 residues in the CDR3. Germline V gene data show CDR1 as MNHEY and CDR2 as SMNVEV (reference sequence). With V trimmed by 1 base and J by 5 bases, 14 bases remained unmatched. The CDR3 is CASSLLRTGVITGTEAFF. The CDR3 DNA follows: TGTGCCAGCAGTTTATTGCGGACAGGGGTGATTACGGGGACTGAAGCTTTCTTT.

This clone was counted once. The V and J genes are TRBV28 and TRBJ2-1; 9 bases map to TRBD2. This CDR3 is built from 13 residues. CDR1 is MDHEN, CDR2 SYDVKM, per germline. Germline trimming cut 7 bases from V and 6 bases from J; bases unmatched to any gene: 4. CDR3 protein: CASTRAGGNEQFF. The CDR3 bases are TGTGCCAGCACTAGAGCGGGGGGCAATGAGCAGTTCTTC.

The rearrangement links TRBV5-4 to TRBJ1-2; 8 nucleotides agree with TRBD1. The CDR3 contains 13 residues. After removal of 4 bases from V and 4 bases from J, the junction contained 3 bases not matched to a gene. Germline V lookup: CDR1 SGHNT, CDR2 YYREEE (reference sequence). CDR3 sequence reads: CASSRQGFYGYTF. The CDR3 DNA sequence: TGTGCCAGCAGCCGACAGGGGTTCTATGGCTACACCTTC. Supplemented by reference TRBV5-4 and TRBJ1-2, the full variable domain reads ETGVTQSPTHLIKTRGQQVTLRCSSQSGHNTVSWYQQALGQGPQFIFQYYREEENGRGNFPPRFSGLQFPNYSSELNVNALELDDSALYLCASSRQGFYGYTFGSGTRLTVV.

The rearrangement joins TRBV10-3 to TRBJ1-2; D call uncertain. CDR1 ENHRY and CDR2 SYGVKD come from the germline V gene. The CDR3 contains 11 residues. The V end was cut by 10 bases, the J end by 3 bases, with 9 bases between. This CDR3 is CATGGDYGYTF. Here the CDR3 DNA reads TGTGCCACTGGAGGAGACTATGGCTACACCTTC.

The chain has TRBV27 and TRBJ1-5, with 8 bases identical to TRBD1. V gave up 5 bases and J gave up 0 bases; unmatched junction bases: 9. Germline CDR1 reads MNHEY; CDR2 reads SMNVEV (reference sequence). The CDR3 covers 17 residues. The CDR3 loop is CASSEQGGRHSNQPQHF. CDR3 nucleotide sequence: TGTGCCAGCAGTGAACAGGGGGGCAGACATAGCAATCAGCCCCAGCATTTT.

The CDR3 nucleotides read TGCGCCAGCAGCTTGAGCTGGGGGCCGGTAACCGGGGAGCTGTTTTTT. Its translation is CASSLSWGPVTGELFF. The chain carries TRBV5-1 and TRBJ2-2, with D perhaps matching TRBD1 (6 bases). Germline V gene data show CDR1 as SGHRS and CDR2 as YFSETQ. Deletions cut 1 base from V and 5 bases from J, with 15 bases between. CDR3 length: 16 residues.

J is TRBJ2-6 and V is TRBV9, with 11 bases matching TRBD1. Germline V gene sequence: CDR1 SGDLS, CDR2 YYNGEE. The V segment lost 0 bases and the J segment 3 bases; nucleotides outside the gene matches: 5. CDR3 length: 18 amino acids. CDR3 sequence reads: CASSVAGTGGLGANVLTF. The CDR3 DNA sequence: TGTGCCAGCAGCGTAGCGGGGACAGGGGGACTTGGGGCCAACGTCCTGACTTTC.

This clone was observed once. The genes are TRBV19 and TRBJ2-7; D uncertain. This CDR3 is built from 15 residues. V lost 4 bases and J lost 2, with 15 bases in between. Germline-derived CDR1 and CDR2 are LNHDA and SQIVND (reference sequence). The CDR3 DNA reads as TGTGCCAGTAGTAACCCGTCCGGTCCGGCCTACGAGCAGTACTTC. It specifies CASSNPSGPAYEQYF.